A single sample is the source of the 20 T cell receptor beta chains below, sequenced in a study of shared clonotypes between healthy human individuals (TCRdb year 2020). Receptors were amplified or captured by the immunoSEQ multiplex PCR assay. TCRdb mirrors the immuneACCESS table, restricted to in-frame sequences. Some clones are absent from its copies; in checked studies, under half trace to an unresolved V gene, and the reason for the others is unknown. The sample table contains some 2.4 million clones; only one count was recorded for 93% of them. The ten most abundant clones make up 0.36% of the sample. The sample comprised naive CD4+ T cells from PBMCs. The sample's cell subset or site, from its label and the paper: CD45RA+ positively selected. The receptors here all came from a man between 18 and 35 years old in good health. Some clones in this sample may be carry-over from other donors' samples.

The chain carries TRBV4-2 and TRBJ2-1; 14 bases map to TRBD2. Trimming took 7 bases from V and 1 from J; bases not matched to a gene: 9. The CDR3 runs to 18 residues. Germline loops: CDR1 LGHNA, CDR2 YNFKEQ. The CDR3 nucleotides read TGTGCCAGCACCCCTGGGACTAGCGGGAGTGCGTCCTACAATGAGCAGTTCTTC. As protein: CASTPGTSGSASYNEQFF.

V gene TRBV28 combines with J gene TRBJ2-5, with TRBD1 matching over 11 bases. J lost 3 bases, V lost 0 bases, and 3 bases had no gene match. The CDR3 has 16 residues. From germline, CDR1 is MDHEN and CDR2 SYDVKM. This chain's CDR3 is CASSLWGQGVKETQYF. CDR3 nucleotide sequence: TGTGCCAGCAGTTTATGGGGACAGGGGGTAAAAGAGACCCAGTACTTC.

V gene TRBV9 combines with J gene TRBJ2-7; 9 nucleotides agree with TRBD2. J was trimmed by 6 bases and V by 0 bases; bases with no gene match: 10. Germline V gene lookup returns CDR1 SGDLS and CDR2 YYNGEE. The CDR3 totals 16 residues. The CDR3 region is CASSVVGSGLASEQYF. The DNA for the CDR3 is TGTGCCAGCAGCGTAGTCGGATCGGGACTAGCTAGCGAGCAGTACTTC.

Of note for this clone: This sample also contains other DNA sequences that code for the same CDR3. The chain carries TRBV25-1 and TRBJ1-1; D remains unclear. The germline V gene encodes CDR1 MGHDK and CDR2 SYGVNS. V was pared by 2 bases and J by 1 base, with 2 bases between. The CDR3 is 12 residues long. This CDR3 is CASSERNTEAFF. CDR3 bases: TGTGCCAGCAGTGAACGGAACACTGAAGCTTTCTTT.

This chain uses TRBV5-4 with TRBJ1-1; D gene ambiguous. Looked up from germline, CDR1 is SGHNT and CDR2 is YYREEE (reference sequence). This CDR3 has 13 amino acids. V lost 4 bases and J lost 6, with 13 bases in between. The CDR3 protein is CASSEIAGPEAFF. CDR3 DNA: TGTGCCAGCAGCGAAATCGCAGGACCTGAAGCTTTCTTT.

The CDR3 DNA is TGTGCCAGCAGTGTGAATAGGGGGAACACTGAAGCTTTCTTT. It specifies CASSVNRGNTEAFF. The chain combines TRBV6-4 with TRBJ1-1, with a tentative D call TRBD1 (5 bases). This CDR3 is 14 amino acids long. CDR1 and CDR2 from the germline V gene are MRHNA and SNTAGT. The V end lost 4 bases, the J end lost 1 base, and 10 bases lay between the germline ends.

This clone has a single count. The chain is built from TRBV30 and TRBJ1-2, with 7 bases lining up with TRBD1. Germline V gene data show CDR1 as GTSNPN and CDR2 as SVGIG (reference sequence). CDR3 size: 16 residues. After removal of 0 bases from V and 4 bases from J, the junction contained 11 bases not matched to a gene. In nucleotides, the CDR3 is TGTGCCTGGAGTGTAGGCCAAGGGGGCCGGGGCTATGGCTACACCTTC. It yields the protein CAWSVGQGGRGYGYTF.

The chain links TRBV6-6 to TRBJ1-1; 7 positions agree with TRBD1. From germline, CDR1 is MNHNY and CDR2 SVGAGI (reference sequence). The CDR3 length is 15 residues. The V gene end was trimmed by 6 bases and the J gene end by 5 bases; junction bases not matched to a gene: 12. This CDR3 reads CASRRSTGSLTEAFF. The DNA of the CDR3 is TGTGCCAGCAGACGTTCGACAGGGAGCCTGACTGAAGCTTTCTTT.

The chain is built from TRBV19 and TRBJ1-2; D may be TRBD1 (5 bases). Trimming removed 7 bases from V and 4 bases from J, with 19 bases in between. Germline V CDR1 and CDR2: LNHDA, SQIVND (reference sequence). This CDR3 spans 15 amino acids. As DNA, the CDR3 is TGTGCCAGTAAAGGGGATTGGGGGAATCCCTATGGCTACACCTTC. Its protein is CASKGDWGNPYGYTF.

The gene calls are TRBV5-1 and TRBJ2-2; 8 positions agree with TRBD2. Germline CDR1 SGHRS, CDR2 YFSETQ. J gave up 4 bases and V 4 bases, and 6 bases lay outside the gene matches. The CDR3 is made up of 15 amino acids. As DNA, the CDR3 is TGCGCCAGCAGCCGGAGCGGGAGCGGCACCGGGGAGCTGTTTTTT. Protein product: CASSRSGSGTGELFF.

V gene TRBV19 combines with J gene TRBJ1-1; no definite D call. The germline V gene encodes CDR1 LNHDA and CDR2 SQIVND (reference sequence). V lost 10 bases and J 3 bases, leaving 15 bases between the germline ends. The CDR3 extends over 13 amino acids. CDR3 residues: CATWSTADTEAFF. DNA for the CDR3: TGTGCCACCTGGAGTACTGCAGACACTGAAGCTTTCTTT.

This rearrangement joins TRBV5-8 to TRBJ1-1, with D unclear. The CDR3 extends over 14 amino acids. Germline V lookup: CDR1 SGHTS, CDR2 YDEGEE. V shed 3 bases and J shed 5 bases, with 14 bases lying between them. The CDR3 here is CASSSVPSGTEAFF. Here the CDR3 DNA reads TGTGCCAGCAGCTCGGTTCCGAGCGGAACTGAAGCTTTCTTT.

The CDR3 here is CASSSVGAQGGETQYF. The CDR3 nucleotides read TGTGCCAGCAGCTCCGTTGGAGCACAGGGGGGGGAGACCCAGTACTTC. V gene TRBV5-8 combines with J gene TRBJ2-5, with a tentative D call TRBD1 (8 bases). The germline V gene encodes CDR1 SGHTS and CDR2 YDEGEE. The CDR3 runs to 16 residues. V lost 3 bases and J lost 5, with 20 bases in between.

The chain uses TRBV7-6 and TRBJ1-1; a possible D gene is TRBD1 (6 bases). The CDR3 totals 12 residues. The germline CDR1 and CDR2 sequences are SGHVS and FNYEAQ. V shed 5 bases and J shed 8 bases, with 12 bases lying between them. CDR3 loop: CASSERGEEAFF. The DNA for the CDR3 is TGTGCCAGCAGCGAGAGGGGGGAGGAAGCTTTCTTT.

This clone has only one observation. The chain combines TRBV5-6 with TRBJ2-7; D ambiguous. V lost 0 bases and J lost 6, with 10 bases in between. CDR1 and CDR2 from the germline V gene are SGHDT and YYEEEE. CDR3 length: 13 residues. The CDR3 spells CASSLEPKSEQYF. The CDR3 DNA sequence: TGTGCCAGCAGCTTGGAGCCGAAGTCCGAGCAGTACTTC.

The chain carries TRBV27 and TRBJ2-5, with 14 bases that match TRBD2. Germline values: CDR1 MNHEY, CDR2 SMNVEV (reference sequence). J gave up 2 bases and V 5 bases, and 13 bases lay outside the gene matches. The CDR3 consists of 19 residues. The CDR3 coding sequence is TGTGCCAGCAGTGGGACTAGCGGGAGACTCCTCGTAGGGCAAGAGACCCAGTACTTC. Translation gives CASSGTSGRLLVGQETQYF.

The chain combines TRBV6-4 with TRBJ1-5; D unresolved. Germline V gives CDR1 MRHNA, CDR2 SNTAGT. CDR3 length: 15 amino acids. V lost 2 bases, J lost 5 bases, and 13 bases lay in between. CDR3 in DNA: TGTGCCAGCAGTGACCCACCCGGGTCCCATCAGCCCCAGCATTTT. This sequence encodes CASSDPPGSHQPQHF.

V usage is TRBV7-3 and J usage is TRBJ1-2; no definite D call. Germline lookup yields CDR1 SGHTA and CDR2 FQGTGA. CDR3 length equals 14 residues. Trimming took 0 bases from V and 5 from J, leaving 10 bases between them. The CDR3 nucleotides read TGTGCCAGCAGCTTAACCGAGATTGGGTATGGCTACACCTTC. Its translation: CASSLTEIGYGYTF.

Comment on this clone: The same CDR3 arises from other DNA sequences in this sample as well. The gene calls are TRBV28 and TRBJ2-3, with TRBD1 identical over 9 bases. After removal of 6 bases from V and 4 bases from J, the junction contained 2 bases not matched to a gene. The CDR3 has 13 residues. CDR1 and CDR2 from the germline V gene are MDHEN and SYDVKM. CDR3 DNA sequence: TGTGCCAGCAGGGGACAGGGAGCAGATACGCAGTATTTT. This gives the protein CASRGQGADTQYF. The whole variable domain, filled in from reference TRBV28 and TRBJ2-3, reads DVKVTQSSRYLVKRTGEKVFLECVQDMDHENMFWYRQDPGLGLRLIYFSYDVKMKEKGDIPEGYSVSREKKERFSLILESASTNQTSMYLCASRGQGADTQYFGPGTRLTVL.

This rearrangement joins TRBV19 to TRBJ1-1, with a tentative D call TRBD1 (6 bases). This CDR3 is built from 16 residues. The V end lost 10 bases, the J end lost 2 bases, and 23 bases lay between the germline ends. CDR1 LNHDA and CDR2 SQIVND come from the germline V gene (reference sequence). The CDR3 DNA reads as TGTGCCACTTCGGGGACACCAGTTGGACGAAACACTGAAGCTTTCTTT. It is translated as CATSGTPVGRNTEAFF. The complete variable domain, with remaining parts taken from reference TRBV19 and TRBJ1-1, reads DGGITQSPKYLFRKEGQNVTLSCEQNLNHDAMYWYRQDPGQGLRLIYYSQIVNDFQKGDIAEGYSVSREKKESFPLTVTSAQKNPTAFYLCATSGTPVGRNTEAFFGQGTRLTVV.